These 21 T cell receptor beta chains were sequenced from one sample in a study of cytomegalovirus exposure and HLA in healthy donors. A multiplex PCR was run with 60 Vbeta primers and 13 Jbeta primers. Sequencing used immunoSEQ multiplex PCR; TCRdb keeps in-frame clones, though not all of them. This table has some 120,000 clones, approximately 84% appearing once. Material: PBMCs. The receptor set was obtained from a man aged 18 to 30 in good health and CMV-seropositive.

The rearrangement joins TRBV5-1 to TRBJ2-5; D may be TRBD1 (5 bases). CDR1 SGHRS and CDR2 YFSETQ come from the germline V gene. Deletions cut 1 base from V and 4 bases from J, with 14 bases between. This CDR3 region has 15 residues. The CDR3 DNA reads as TGCGCCAGCAGCTTGAATTCAGGGTCCGTAGAGACCCAGTACTTC. Translation gives CASSLNSGSVETQYF.

This clone was counted once. The rearrangement uses TRBV9 and TRBJ1-4; the D gene is possibly TRBD1 (6 bases). The CDR3 contains 14 residues. V lost 4 bases, J lost 7 bases, and 14 bases lay in between. Per germline, CDR1 SGDLS and CDR2 YYNGEE. The CDR3 loop reads CASSPRTDIEKLFF. The CDR3 DNA reads TGTGCCAGCAGCCCTCGGACAGACATTGAAAAACTGTTTTTT.

V and J are TRBV27 and TRBJ2-1; 8 nucleotides match TRBD2. The J segment lost 4 bases and the V segment lost 3 bases, leaving 2 bases of the junction unmatched. This CDR3 comprises 14 residues. Germline V lookup: CDR1 MNHEY, CDR2 SMNVEV (reference sequence). The CDR3 coding sequence is TGTGCCAGCAGTTTCGGGGGGGGATACAATGAGCAGTTCTTC. Translated: CASSFGGGYNEQFF.

This chain joins TRBV5-1 and TRBJ2-7; the match to TRBD1 covers 9 bases. Germline CDR1 reads SGHRS; CDR2 reads YFSETQ. The CDR3 has 17 residues. The trim removed 4 bases at V and 7 bases at J, leaving 18 bases unmatched. The CDR3 DNA follows: TGCGCCAGCAGCACAACGACCCCGGGACAGGGTTCGCGGGAGCAGTACTTC. Residues: CASSTTTPGQGSREQYF.

The genes are TRBV9 and TRBJ1-3; TRBD1 might be the D (6 bases). This CDR3 has 17 amino acids. Germline CDR1 reads SGDLS; CDR2 reads YYNGEE. Deletions cut 0 bases from V and 3 bases from J, with 16 bases between. The CDR3 region has the DNA TGTGCCAGCAGCGTAGGCCCTAACAGGGAAGATGGAAACACCATATATTTT. Amino acid sequence: CASSVGPNREDGNTIYF.

The V gene is TRBV4-2, the J gene TRBJ2-7; TRBD2 aligns across 12 bases. The CDR3 runs to 15 residues. The junction had 1 base not matched to a gene; V was cut back by 1 base and J by 3 bases. The germline CDR1 and CDR2 sequences are LGHNA and YNFKEQ. DNA of the CDR3: TGTGCCAGCAGCCAAGGACTAGCGGGAGACTACGAGCAGTACTTC. Amino acid sequence: CASSQGLAGDYEQYF.

The genes are TRBV11-2 and TRBJ2-7, with D maybe TRBD2 (5 bases). Trimming left V 2 bases short and J 4 bases short, with 12 bases between. The germline V gene encodes CDR1 SGHAT and CDR2 FQNNGV. The CDR3 totals 14 residues. Written as DNA, the CDR3 is TGTGCCAGCAGCTTACTCCCGAGGACTTACGAGCAGTACTTC. Its protein product is CASSLLPRTYEQYF.

This clone has a single count. The chain couples TRBV2 to TRBJ1-5, with TRBD1 matching over 11 bases. The V gene end was trimmed by 5 bases and the J gene end by 6 bases; junction bases not matched to a gene: 9. Per the germline V gene, CDR1 is SNHLY and CDR2 is FYNNEI. This CDR3 spans 16 amino acids. The CDR3 reads CASSSLGQGAVQPQHF. CDR3 in DNA: TGTGCCAGCAGTAGCCTTGGACAGGGGGCGGTTCAGCCCCAGCATTTT.

The chain carries TRBV7-9 and TRBJ2-7, with D possibly matching TRBD1 (7 bases). CDR3 length equals 13 residues. CDR1 is SEHNR, CDR2 FQNEAQ, per germline (reference sequence). V lost 4 bases and J lost 9, with 16 bases in between. CDR3 nucleotide sequence: TGTGCCAGCAGCTCGTCCAGGGGGGAAGCGCAGTACTTC. Amino acids: CASSSSRGEAQYF.

The genes are TRBV6-6 and TRBJ2-4, with TRBD1 identical over 8 bases. This CDR3 region has 13 residues. V shed 5 bases, J shed 6 bases, and the junction held 3 bases outside the gene matches. The V gene's germline CDR1 is MNHNY and CDR2 SVGAGI (reference sequence). The CDR3 protein is CASSGQGPNIQYF. The CDR3 bases are TGTGCCAGCAGTGGACAGGGCCCAAACATTCAGTACTTC.

The J gene is TRBJ1-2, the V gene TRBV19, with D unresolved. The CDR3 sequence is 16 residues long. Between the trimmed V and J ends, which lost 3 bases and 0 bases, there was a span of 14 bases. Germline CDR1 LNHDA, CDR2 SQIVND (reference sequence). The CDR3 DNA sequence: TGTGCCAGTAGTATTGTTTCAGCGAAAGCTAACTATGGCTACACCTTC. Its protein is CASSIVSAKANYGYTF.

For the CDR3, the DNA is TGCGCCAGCAGCCGTACTAGCGGGAGGGCCGGAGATACGCAGTATTTT. Translating it yields CASSRTSGRAGDTQYF. V is TRBV4-1 and J is TRBJ2-3; 13 nucleotides agree with TRBD2. Germline values: CDR1 MGHRA, CDR2 YSYEKL. After removal of 4 bases from V and 5 bases from J, the junction contained 6 bases not matched to a gene. The CDR3 has 16 amino acids.

The chain links TRBV5-6 to TRBJ1-2; tentatively, D is TRBD1 (5 bases). The CDR3 runs to 12 residues. Trimming pared 3 bases from V and 4 bases from J, leaving 7 bases between. Germline loops: CDR1 SGHDT, CDR2 YYEEEE. The CDR3 DNA is TGTGCCAGCAGCTCGGGGGTCTATGGCTACACCTTC. This gives the protein CASSSGVYGYTF.

This rearrangement joins TRBV7-9 to TRBJ1-3, with a weak D call TRBD1 (5 bases). In germline, CDR1 is SEHNR, CDR2 FQNEAQ (reference sequence). The V end lost 2 bases, the J end lost 1 base, and 9 bases lay between the germline ends. The length of the CDR3 is 15 residues. Here the CDR3 reads CASSLQGISGNTIYF. CDR3 nucleotide sequence: TGTGCCAGCAGCTTACAGGGTATTTCTGGAAACACCATATATTTT.

A note on this clone: One end of the junction is discordant with germline, which a read error may explain. Different DNA sequences within this sample yield the same CDR3. The rearrangement joins TRBV9 to TRBJ2-5, with TRBD2 identical over 9 bases. CDR3 length: 15 amino acids. Germline V CDR1 and CDR2: SGDLS, YYNGEE. CDR3 coding DNA: TGCGCCAGCAGCCCGGCAGGACTAGCGAGAGAGACCCAGTACTTC. Its translation: CASSPAGLARETQYF.

J is TRBJ2-2 and V is TRBV5-1; weak D call: TRBD1 (6 bases). Germline V lookup: CDR1 SGHRS, CDR2 YFSETQ. This CDR3 has 14 residues. Trimming pared 7 bases from V and 3 bases from J, leaving 13 bases between. The chain's CDR3 is CASQSRGYTGELFF. Written as DNA, the CDR3 is TGCGCCAGCCAGAGCAGGGGCTACACCGGGGAGCTGTTTTTT.

The chain employs TRBV6-5 and TRBJ2-3, with unresolved D. The CDR3 totals 16 residues. The germline V gene has CDR1 MNHEY and CDR2 SVGAGI. With 4 bases removed from V and 5 bases from J, the gap between germline ends came to 19 bases. CDR3 bases: TGTGCCAGCAGTTCTATCCCGGTGATCTTGAGAGATACGCAGTATTTT. This gives the protein CASSSIPVILRDTQYF.

This sequence joins TRBV7-8 and TRBJ2-1; TRBD1 might be the D (5 bases). The CDR3 is 13 amino acids. V shed 8 bases and J shed 3 bases, with 11 bases lying between them. The germline V gene encodes CDR1 SGHVS and CDR2 FQNEAQ. The DNA of the CDR3 is TGTGCCAGCGCCCTCCAGGGCTACAATGAGCAGTTCTTC. Translated: CASALQGYNEQFF.

The CDR3 DNA follows: TGTGCCAGCAGTGAAGGAGGACCGGCGGGAAACACCGGGGAGCTGTTTTTT. It encodes CASSEGGPAGNTGELFF. The J gene is TRBJ2-2, the V gene TRBV2; weak D call: TRBD2 (6 bases). This CDR3 region has 17 residues. Germline CDR1 reads SNHLY; CDR2 reads FYNNEI. Trimming took off 1 base at V and 2 bases at J, with 14 bases between the two ends.

This chain uses TRBV27 with TRBJ1-5; the match to TRBD1 covers 7 bases. The germline CDR1 and CDR2 sequences are MNHEY and SMNVEV (reference sequence). This CDR3 spans 19 amino acids. The V and J ends lost 5 bases and 6 bases, in that order; junction bases with no gene match: 22. The CDR3 region has the DNA TGTGCCAGCAGTCCGACCCACCGGGACAGCTCATCAGCGGGTCAGCCCCAGCATTTT. Residues: CASSPTHRDSSSAGQPQHF.

This clone showed up many times. The same CDR3 can be traced to other DNA sequences in this sample. This chain links TRBV7-9 with TRBJ2-7; D remains unclear. The CDR3 covers 11 residues. CDR1 SEHNR and CDR2 FQNEAQ come from the germline V gene (reference sequence). Trimming cost V 4 bases and J 3 bases, with 4 bases left between them. As DNA, the CDR3 is TGTGCCAGCAGCTCCTACTACGAGCAGTACTTC. This encodes CASSSYYEQYF.